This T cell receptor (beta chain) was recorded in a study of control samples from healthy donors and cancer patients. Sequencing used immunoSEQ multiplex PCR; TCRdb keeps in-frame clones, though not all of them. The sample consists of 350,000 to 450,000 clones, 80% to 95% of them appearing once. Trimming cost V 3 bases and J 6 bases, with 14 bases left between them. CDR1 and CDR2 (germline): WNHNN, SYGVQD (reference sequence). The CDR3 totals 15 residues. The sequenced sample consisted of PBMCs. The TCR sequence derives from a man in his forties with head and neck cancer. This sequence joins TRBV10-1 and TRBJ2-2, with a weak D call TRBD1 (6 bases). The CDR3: CASSEHTGKSGELFF. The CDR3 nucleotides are TGCGCCAGCAGTGAACATACAGGGAAGTCCGGGGAGCTGTTTTTT.